The text below deals with one T cell receptor (beta chain). This sample also contains other DNA sequences that code for the same CDR3. The study ran its PCR with 60 Vbeta and 13 Jbeta primers. Per the authors' pipeline: It was a later analysis that counted about 80 million unique TCR beta chains, of which about 10 million were shared. Sequencing used immunoSEQ multiplex PCR; TCRdb keeps in-frame clones, though not all of them. V and J calls and clone size are given by that table; D and trimming were obtained from the DNA. The table includes about 160,000 clones, approximately 79% detected once. The data are from a study of cytomegalovirus exposure and HLA in healthy donors. Material for sequencing was PBMCs. The receptor was derived from a middle-aged man in good health and CMV-seropositive.

The DNA for the CDR3 is TGTGCCAGCAGCTTATTTCGGGATACCGGGGAGCTGTTTTTT. It specifies CASSLFRDTGELFF. This chain connects TRBV7-9 to TRBJ2-2; maybe TRBD2 (5 bases). This CDR3 has 14 residues. The ends were cut back, 2 bases at V and 5 bases at J, with 9 bases in the middle. Germline-derived CDR1 and CDR2 are SEHNR and FQNEAQ (reference sequence). Looking up the rest from reference TRBV7-9 and TRBJ2-2 gives the full variable domain: DTGVSQNPRHKITKRGQNVTFRCDPISEHNRLYWYRQTLGQGPEFLTYFQNEAQLEKSRLLSDRFSAERPKGSFSTLEIQRTEQGDSAMYLCASSLFRDTGELFFGEGSRLTVL.